The clone carrying this T cell receptor beta chain was seen a few times. The target antigen is unknown. The record originates from a study of T cells after yellow fever vaccination. Findings and limits, study-wide: Contamination of FACS-sorted repertoires by abundant clonotypes from the bulk population could occur.

V dropped 2 bases and J dropped 3; count of bases not matched to a gene: 3. The CDR3 runs 15 residues. Universal primer sites and UMIs were introduced during 5'RACE template-switching synthesis of TCR cDNA. One entry per CDR3 protein, called by TCRdb with MiXCR from the 5' RACE reads. The data show around 590,000 distinct CDR3 sequences, with around an eighth seen just once and more than 13% held by the top ten. The source material was PBMCs, sampled on the day of the yellow fever booster vaccination. The sequence derives from a man aged 25-40 years who received the YFV17D yellow fever vaccine. The chain couples TRBV12-3 or TRBV12-4 to TRBJ2-7, with 11 bases matching TRBD2. The CDR3 coding sequence is TGTGCCAGCAGTTTACAGGGACTAGCGGTCTACGAGCAGTACTTC. Residues: CASSLQGLAVYEQYF.